Each of the 30 T cell receptor beta chains below was sequenced from the same sample in a study of blood T cell repertoires in COVID-19. Only in-frame clones appear in the TCRdb table, and some are missing; sequencing was by immunoSEQ multiplex PCR. The sample includes about 83,000 clones, 90% of them seen just once. The sequencing sample was made of peripheral blood. All receptors derive from a woman aged 80 or older with active or convalescent COVID-19.

V gene TRBV9 combines with J gene TRBJ2-3; the D gene is possibly TRBD2 (6 bases). The germline gives CDR1 SGDLS, CDR2 YYNGEE. The CDR3 loop spans 13 amino acids. Deletions cut 4 bases from V and 5 bases from J, with 11 bases between. DNA for the CDR3: TGTGCCAGCAGCCCGGGGGTAGGAGATACGCAGTATTTT. Translation: CASSPGVGDTQYF.

The genes are TRBV5-5 and TRBJ2-5, with 7 bases aligning to TRBD1. J lost 5 bases, V lost 1 base, and 11 bases had no gene match. Germline-derived CDR1 and CDR2 are SGHKS and YYEKEE (reference sequence). This CDR3 contains 16 residues. The CDR3 sequence: CASSLRQGGLQETQYF. The DNA for the CDR3 is TGTGCCAGCAGCTTGAGACAGGGTGGTTTACAGGAGACCCAGTACTTC.

This clone was counted a few times. The V gene is TRBV11-3, the J gene TRBJ2-7, with TRBD1 as a possible D gene (5 bases). From germline, CDR1 is SGHNT and CDR2 YENEEA. The CDR3 spans 14 residues. V shed 5 bases and J shed 0 bases, with 11 bases lying between them. CDR3 region: CASSRGRSSYEQYF. CDR3 in DNA: TGTGCCAGCAGCAGGGGCCGGAGCTCCTACGAGCAGTACTTC.

The V and J genes are TRBV7-2 and TRBJ2-1; TRBD2 agrees at 8 bases. Trimming at V came to 5 bases and at J to 5 bases, leaving 5 bases not matched to a gene. The CDR3 length is 14 residues. Germline lookup yields CDR1 SGHTA and CDR2 FQGNSA. The CDR3 here is CASSPGTRNNEQFF. Written as DNA, the CDR3 is TGTGCCAGCAGCCCCGGGACTAGGAACAATGAGCAGTTCTTC. The full variable domain, completed using reference TRBV7-2 and TRBJ2-1, is GAGVSQSPSNKVTEKGKDVELRCDPISGHTALYWYRQSLGQGLEFLIYFQGNSAPDKSGLPSDRFSAERTGGSVSTLTIQRTQQEDSAVYLCASSPGTRNNEQFFGPGTRLTVL.

The V call is TRBV4-1, the J call TRBJ1-3, with TRBD1 as a possible D gene (5 bases). V was trimmed by 4 bases and J by 1 base, leaving 26 bases between them. Germline V gives CDR1 MGHRA, CDR2 YSYEKL. This CDR3 has 20 amino acids. The CDR3 spells CASSLDRDYSTRDSGNTIYF. The DNA for the CDR3 is TGCGCCAGCAGCCTCGACCGGGACTATTCTACCCGAGATTCTGGAAACACCATATATTTT.

This chain joins TRBV4-1 and TRBJ2-7, with 8 bases identical to TRBD1. CDR3 length: 15 residues. Germline CDR1 MGHRA, CDR2 YSYEKL. V lost 4 bases and J lost 0; bases outside the gene matches: 5. In DNA, the CDR3 is TGCGCCAGCAGCCGTAACAGGGGGAACTCCTACGAGCAGTACTTC. Its translation: CASSRNRGNSYEQYF.

This clone was seen repeatedly, ten times or more. The chain uses TRBV5-1 and TRBJ1-6; D is unclear. V was trimmed by 7 bases and J by 0 bases, leaving 14 bases between them. The length of the CDR3 is 16 residues. Germline V CDR1 and CDR2: SGHRS, YFSETQ. The CDR3 is CASRVLLSSYNSPLHF. Here the CDR3 DNA reads TGCGCCAGCCGGGTCCTCTTGAGCTCCTATAATTCACCCCTCCACTTT.

CDR3 region: CASSLWTGSSGNTIYF. The CDR3 nucleotides are TGTGCCAGCAGTTTATGGACCGGGAGCTCTGGAAACACCATATATTTT. The chain combines TRBV28 with TRBJ1-3; D unresolved. V was shortened by 0 bases and J by 0 bases, with 9 bases between the two germline ends. The CDR3 runs 16 residues. The germline gives CDR1 MDHEN, CDR2 SYDVKM. Full variable domain (outside the CDR3, taken from reference TRBV28 and TRBJ1-3): DVKVTQSSRYLVKRTGEKVFLECVQDMDHENMFWYRQDPGLGLRLIYFSYDVKMKEKGDIPEGYSVSREKKERFSLILESASTNQTSMYLCASSLWTGSSGNTIYFGEGSWLTVV.

The chain is built from TRBV28 and TRBJ1-6, with D maybe TRBD1 (5 bases). Germline lookup yields CDR1 MDHEN and CDR2 SYDVKM. This CDR3 region has 11 residues. Trimming removed 6 bases at V and 10 bases at J, with 7 bases between. The CDR3 sequence is CASRGLSPLHF. As DNA, the CDR3 is TGTGCCAGCAGGGGGCTCTCACCCCTCCACTTT. Using reference TRBV28 and TRBJ1-6 for the parts outside the CDR3, the full variable domain is DVKVTQSSRYLVKRTGEKVFLECVQDMDHENMFWYRQDPGLGLRLIYFSYDVKMKEKGDIPEGYSVSREKKERFSLILESASTNQTSMYLCASRGLSPLHFGNGTRLTVT.

The chain is built from TRBV5-6 and TRBJ1-5, with TRBD1 matching over 7 bases. Germline V gene lookup returns CDR1 SGHDT and CDR2 YYEEEE. V dropped 3 bases and J dropped 6; count of bases not matched to a gene: 12. The CDR3 extends over 16 amino acids. CDR3 DNA sequence: TGTGCCAGCAGCTCATCTGACAGGGCGAAAGGTCAGCCCCAGCATTTT. Its protein product is CASSSSDRAKGQPQHF.

The genes are TRBV6-6 and TRBJ1-4, with TRBD1 identical over 9 bases. J gave up 8 bases and V 5 bases, and 6 bases lay outside the gene matches. This CDR3 is 14 amino acids long. The germline V gene encodes CDR1 MNHNY and CDR2 SVGAGI (reference sequence). CDR3 protein: CASSRQGVGEKLFF. The CDR3, as DNA: TGTGCCAGCAGTAGACAGGGGGTAGGGGAAAAACTGTTTTTT.

The chain recombines TRBV9 with TRBJ2-7; the match to TRBD1 covers 8 bases. Trimming removed 0 bases from V and 7 bases from J; junction bases left unmatched: 12. CDR3 size: 16 residues. Germline CDR1 SGDLS, CDR2 YYNGEE. The CDR3 here is CASSVGGQGNLREQYF. Written as DNA, the CDR3 is TGTGCCAGCAGCGTAGGTGGACAGGGTAATTTGCGTGAGCAGTACTTC.

The chain is built from TRBV28 and TRBJ1-1; D is unresolved. Between the trimmed V and J ends, which lost 3 bases and 7 bases, there was a span of 12 bases. CDR3 length equals 13 residues. In germline, CDR1 is MDHEN, CDR2 SYDVKM. The CDR3 sequence is CASSFLTYNEAFF. The CDR3 DNA sequence: TGTGCCAGCAGTTTTTTGACATATAATGAAGCTTTCTTT.

The chain links TRBV27 to TRBJ2-3, with a tentative D call TRBD2 (6 bases). There are 13 residues in the CDR3. V shed 6 bases and J shed 4 bases, with 11 bases lying between them. CDR1 is MNHEY and CDR2 is SMNVEV in the germline V gene (reference sequence). CDR3 bases: TGTGCCAGCAGGGGGGGTGATGCAGATACGCAGTATTTT. Translating gives CASRGGDADTQYF.

This chain connects TRBV19 to TRBJ1-6; 10 bases align to TRBD1. V was pared by 6 bases and J by 7 bases, with 3 bases of the junction left unmatched. CDR1 is LNHDA, CDR2 SQIVND, per germline (reference sequence). The CDR3 spans 14 residues. CDR3 coding DNA: TGTGCCAGTAGGGGGACAGGGGACAATTCACCCCTCCACTTT. Encoded protein: CASRGTGDNSPLHF.

This chain links TRBV30 with TRBJ1-5; TRBD1 aligns across 7 bases. Germline CDR1 reads GTSNPN; CDR2 reads SVGIG (reference sequence). This CDR3 contains 17 residues. The ends lost 0 bases at V and 4 bases at J; junction bases unmatched: 12. The CDR3 is CAWSVPVRQGWNQPQHF. The CDR3 DNA reads as TGTGCCTGGAGTGTCCCCGTACGACAGGGCTGGAATCAGCCCCAGCATTTT.

The CDR3 loop reads CASSSNSPLHF. The DNA for the CDR3 is TGTGCCAGCAGTTCAAATTCACCCCTCCACTTT. The V gene is TRBV28, the J gene TRBJ1-6; D unresolved. This CDR3 is 11 amino acids long. Trimming removed 4 bases from V and 7 bases from J, with 2 bases in between. Per the germline V gene, CDR1 is MDHEN and CDR2 is SYDVKM. The variable domain in full, with the rest retrieved from reference TRBV28 and TRBJ1-6, is DVKVTQSSRYLVKRTGEKVFLECVQDMDHENMFWYRQDPGLGLRLIYFSYDVKMKEKGDIPEGYSVSREKKERFSLILESASTNQTSMYLCASSSNSPLHFGNGTRLTVT.

The gene calls are TRBV18 and TRBJ1-2; possible D gene TRBD1, 6 bases. The CDR3 is 13 residues long. Trimming pared 0 bases from V and 6 bases from J, leaving 8 bases between. Germline CDR1 and CDR2: KGHSH and LQKENI. The CDR3 nucleotides read TGTGCCAGCTCACCACCGACAGGCAATGGCTACACCTTC. Protein sequence: CASSPPTGNGYTF.

This sequence joins TRBV2 and TRBJ2-3, with 7 bases matching TRBD2. In germline, CDR1 is SNHLY, CDR2 FYNNEI. J was trimmed by 3 bases and V by 7 bases; bases with no gene match: 7. CDR3 size: 14 residues. The CDR3 nucleotides read TGTGCCAGCACCATCGGCGGGGGTACAGATACGCAGTATTTT. This gives the protein CASTIGGGTDTQYF.

This chain uses TRBV30 with TRBJ1-1, with D unresolved. The CDR3 has 13 amino acids. Germline V gives CDR1 GTSNPN, CDR2 SVGIG (reference sequence). The ends were cut back, 0 bases at V and 2 bases at J, with 7 bases in the middle. Here the CDR3 reads CAWSVERNTEAFF. The CDR3 nucleotides are TGTGCCTGGAGTGTAGAGAGAAACACTGAAGCTTTCTTT.

This chain uses TRBV24-1 with TRBJ2-1, with a weak D call TRBD2 (5 bases). The CDR3 is 15 amino acids. CDR1 is KGHDR, CDR2 SFDVKD, per germline. V dropped 5 bases and J dropped 9 bases, with 19 bases sitting between them. CDR3 loop: CATSANGNGIGEQFF. CDR3 DNA sequence: TGTGCCACCAGTGCCAACGGGAACGGGATAGGTGAGCAGTTCTTC.

This chain joins TRBV7-3 and TRBJ2-3; D unresolved. CDR3 length: 13 amino acids. Per the germline V gene, CDR1 is SGHTA and CDR2 is FQGTGA. Trimming cost V 2 bases and J 0 bases, with 3 bases left between them. The CDR3, as DNA: TGTGCCAGCAGCTTATATAGCACAGATACGCAGTATTTT. Amino acids: CASSLYSTDTQYF.

This rearrangement joins TRBV19 to TRBJ2-7; 13 bases match TRBD2. The CDR3 is 14 residues long. The germline V gene has CDR1 LNHDA and CDR2 SQIVND (reference sequence). The junction had 0 bases not matched to a gene; V was cut back by 5 bases and J by 2 bases. CDR3 in DNA: TGTGCCAGTAGTGGGACTAGCGGGGCCTACGAGCAGTACTTC. Translated, it gives CASSGTSGAYEQYF.

The rearrangement joins TRBV27 to TRBJ1-6; 7 nucleotides match TRBD1. Germline V lookup: CDR1 MNHEY, CDR2 SMNVEV (reference sequence). V lost 8 bases, J lost 6 bases, and 4 bases stayed unmatched. This CDR3 contains 13 residues. CDR3 sequence (DNA): TGTGCCAGCGCCGGGACAGCTAATTCACCCCTCCACTTT. This sequence encodes CASAGTANSPLHF.

The rearrangement joins TRBV18 to TRBJ1-1; D is uncertain. CDR3 length equals 13 residues. In germline, CDR1 is KGHSH, CDR2 LQKENI. Trimming pared 3 bases from V and 4 bases from J, leaving 9 bases between. The CDR3 coding sequence is TGTGCCAGCTCACCCGGCGGTATCACTGAAGCTTTCTTT. It is translated as CASSPGGITEAFF.

The chain carries TRBV9 and TRBJ2-2, with 11 bases fitting TRBD1. The CDR3 has 16 residues. Germline CDR1 is SGDLS and CDR2 is YYNGEE. V lost 3 bases and J lost 6; bases outside the gene matches: 7. CDR3 loop: CASSATGTGGPGELFF. Written as DNA, the CDR3 is TGTGCCAGCAGCGCAACCGGGACAGGGGGACCCGGGGAGCTGTTTTTT.

This clone was seen ten or more times. The chain couples TRBV9 to TRBJ2-7; 7 bases map to TRBD1. The CDR3 has 12 residues. With V trimmed by 4 bases and J by 6 bases, 4 bases remained unmatched. The germline V gene has CDR1 SGDLS and CDR2 YYNGEE. This CDR3 reads CASSSTGPEQYF. CDR3 coding DNA: TGTGCCAGCAGCTCGACAGGGCCCGAGCAGTACTTC.

The chain carries TRBV2 and TRBJ1-4; 7 bases match TRBD1. This CDR3 has 16 amino acids. V dropped 3 bases and J dropped 4; count of bases not matched to a gene: 8. CDR1 is SNHLY, CDR2 FYNNEI, per germline. This chain's CDR3 is CASSDKGGLYNEKLFF. The CDR3 nucleotides read TGTGCCAGCAGTGATAAAGGGGGCCTGTATAATGAAAAACTGTTTTTT. Supplemented by reference TRBV2 and TRBJ1-4, the full variable domain reads EPEVTQTPSHQVTQMGQEVILRCVPISNHLYFYWYRQILGQKVEFLVSFYNNEISEKSEIFDDQFSVERPDGSNFTLKIRSTKLEDSAMYFCASSDKGGLYNEKLFFGSGTQLSVL.

The gene calls are TRBV7-9 and TRBJ1-1; D gene unclear. Germline CDR1 is SEHNR and CDR2 is FQNEAQ (reference sequence). The CDR3 is made up of 14 amino acids. Trimming cost V 7 bases and J 0 bases, with 12 bases left between them. The CDR3 nucleotides are TGTGCCAGCAAAACGGTGAATGTGAACACTGAAGCTTTCTTT. Its translation is CASKTVNVNTEAFF.

CDR3 DNA sequence: TGTGCCAGCAGCTCGGGACTAGCGTATACCGGGGAGCTGTTTTTT. Translation: CASSSGLAYTGELFF. This chain links TRBV5-4 with TRBJ2-2, with TRBD2 matching 10 bases. V shed 3 bases and J 5 bases; nucleotides not matched to a gene: 4. The V gene's germline CDR1 is SGHNT and CDR2 YYREEE (reference sequence). The CDR3 runs to 15 residues.